The rows below give T cell receptor beta chains drawn from one sample of a study of cytomegalovirus exposure and HLA in healthy donors. Only in-frame clones appear in the TCRdb table, and some are missing; sequencing was by immunoSEQ multiplex PCR. Here the sample spans over 150,000 clones, 80% to 85% being singletons. The sample taken for sequencing was PBMCs. Source of these receptors: a boy between 2 and 15 years old in good health and CMV-seronegative. Each CDR3 is given with its conserved first and last residue. The D gene is left open where the match is weak. Only part of the rows carry a size: once, few, many, or a class if the clone is expanded.

j_call: TRBJ2-3
clone_size: NA
v_call: TRBV7-9
d_call: NA
cdr3_aa: CASSSEGPDTQYF
cdr3_nt: TGTGCCAGCAGCTCGGAGGGGCCAGATACGCAGTATTTT

j_call: TRBJ2-5
clone_size: NA
v_call: TRBV2
d_call: TRBD2
cdr3_aa: CASPGTSGTETQYF
cdr3_nt: TGTGCCAGCCCCGGGACTAGCGGGACTGAGACCCAGTACTTC

j_call: TRBJ2-1
clone_size: NA
v_call: TRBV18
d_call: NA
cdr3_aa: CASSPEYNEQFF
cdr3_nt: TGTGCCAGCTCACCGGAGTACAATGAGCAGTTCTTC

j_call: TRBJ1-1
clone_size: NA
v_call: TRBV18
d_call: NA
cdr3_aa: CASSPLGRGSNTEAFF
cdr3_nt: TGTGCCAGCTCACCACTCGGTCGGGGGTCGAACACTGAAGCTTTCTTT

j_call: TRBJ1-2
clone_size: NA
v_call: TRBV7-9
d_call: TRBD1
cdr3_aa: CASSLAGTGVHYGYTF
cdr3_nt: TGTGCCAGCAGTCTCGCCGGGACAGGGGTTCACTATGGCTACACCTTC

j_call: TRBJ1-1
clone_size: NA
v_call: TRBV7-9
d_call: TRBD1
cdr3_aa: CASSPPGPGQGAGEAFF
cdr3_nt: TGTGCCAGCAGCCCACCTGGCCCGGGACAGGGGGCTGGTGAAGCTTTCTTT

j_call: TRBJ2-6
clone_size: NA
v_call: TRBV18
d_call: NA
cdr3_aa: CASSLGGQSGANVLTF
cdr3_nt: TGTGCCAGCTCACTCGGGGGACAGTCTGGGGCCAACGTCCTGACTTTC

j_call: TRBJ1-2
clone_size: NA
v_call: TRBV27
d_call: TRBD1
cdr3_aa: CASRLFGTDRYGYTF
cdr3_nt: TGTGCCAGCCGTCTATTTGGGACAGATCGATATGGCTACACCTTC

j_call: TRBJ2-5
clone_size: NA
v_call: TRBV20-1
d_call: NA
cdr3_aa: CSSGGETQYF
cdr3_nt: TGCAGTAGTGGGGGGGAGACCCAGTACTTC

j_call: TRBJ2-2
clone_size: NA
v_call: TRBV7-6
d_call: TRBD1
cdr3_aa: CASSLDRVNTGELFF
cdr3_nt: TGTGCCAGCAGCCTCGACAGGGTCAACACCGGGGAGCTGTTTTTT

j_call: TRBJ1-4
clone_size: NA
v_call: TRBV5-1
d_call: TRBD1
cdr3_aa: CASSSLTGEDEKLFF
cdr3_nt: TGCGCCAGCAGCTCTTTGACAGGGGAAGATGAAAAACTGTTTTTT

j_call: TRBJ1-3
clone_size: NA
v_call: TRBV9
d_call: NA
cdr3_aa: CASSVRREKRSGNTIYF
cdr3_nt: TGTGCCAGCAGCGTCCGCCGGGAAAAAAGATCTGGAAACACCATATATTTT

j_call: TRBJ2-7
clone_size: NA
v_call: TRBV29-1
d_call: NA
cdr3_aa: CSVVSGYEQYF
cdr3_nt: TGCAGCGTTGTCAGCGGCTACGAGCAGTACTTC

j_call: TRBJ2-3
clone_size: NA
v_call: TRBV5-1
d_call: TRBD2
cdr3_aa: CASSLGTSGSFDTQYF
cdr3_nt: TGCGCCAGCAGCTTGGGGACTAGCGGGAGTTTTGATACGCAGTATTTT

j_call: TRBJ2-7
clone_size: once
v_call: TRBV27
d_call: NA
cdr3_aa: CASSAGGSYEQYF
cdr3_nt: TGTGCCAGCAGTGCAGGGGGGTCCTACGAGCAGTACTTC

j_call: TRBJ1-1
clone_size: NA
v_call: TRBV18
d_call: TRBD1
cdr3_aa: CASSPQGGGYSRSTEAFF
cdr3_nt: TGTGCCAGCTCACCACAAGGAGGGGGCTATAGTAGGAGCACTGAAGCTTTCTTT

j_call: TRBJ2-1
clone_size: once
v_call: TRBV19
d_call: TRBD2
cdr3_aa: CASSIRGGAGVYNEQFF
cdr3_nt: TGTGCCAGTAGTATTCGGGGGGGAGCGGGAGTATACAATGAGCAGTTCTTC

j_call: TRBJ2-1
clone_size: few
v_call: TRBV29-1
d_call: NA
cdr3_aa: CSVGMRLTYNEQFF
cdr3_nt: TGCAGCGTTGGAATGCGTCTTACCTACAATGAGCAGTTCTTC

j_call: TRBJ2-1
clone_size: NA
v_call: TRBV2
d_call: NA
cdr3_aa: CASSLKRETSYNEQFF
cdr3_nt: TGTGCCAGCAGTCTTAAACGGGAGACCTCCTACAATGAGCAGTTCTTC

j_call: TRBJ2-2
clone_size: NA
v_call: TRBV19
d_call: NA
cdr3_aa: CATLNTGELFF
cdr3_nt: TGTGCCACCCTGAACACCGGGGAGCTGTTTTTT

j_call: TRBJ2-7
clone_size: NA
v_call: TRBV6-6
d_call: NA
cdr3_aa: CASSYFKGQYEQYF
cdr3_nt: TGTGCCAGCAGTTACTTCAAGGGGCAGTACGAGCAGTACTTC

j_call: TRBJ2-2
clone_size: NA
v_call: TRBV4-1
d_call: TRBD1
cdr3_aa: CASRGQTNTGELFF
cdr3_nt: TGCGCCAGCAGGGGACAGACAAACACCGGGGAGCTGTTTTTT

j_call: TRBJ2-5
clone_size: NA
v_call: TRBV15
d_call: NA
cdr3_aa: CATSRDRAEETQYF
cdr3_nt: TGTGCCACCAGCAGAGACCGAGCTGAAGAGACCCAGTACTTC